The 11 T cell receptor beta chains reported below all come from one sample, sequenced in a study of response to subunit inactivated influenza vaccine. TCRdb independently ran MiXCR on the RT-PCR reads; one entry per CDR3 protein. The sample has approximately 290,000 distinct CDR3 sequences, 20% to 25% seen once; the top ten hold 10% to 13%. The material was PBMCs from blood, obtained 21 months after vaccination. These receptors came from a man aged 45-69 years who received an inactivated influenza vaccine.

The rearrangement uses TRBV20-1 and TRBJ1-2; possible D gene TRBD1, 5 bases. This CDR3 region has 13 residues. In germline, CDR1 is DFQATT, CDR2 SNEGSKA (reference sequence). The V end lost 1 base, the J end lost 2 bases, and 8 bases lay between the germline ends. The CDR3 coding sequence is TGCAGTGCTAGAGTGGCAGGGAACTATGGCTACACCTTC. Its protein product is CSARVAGNYGYTF.

Of note for this clonotype: Only one base separates this from a far larger clonotype, so it likely reflects a read error. The rearrangement joins TRBV2 to TRBJ1-2, with D perhaps TRBD1 (6 bases). Trimming removed 7 bases at V and 4 bases at J, with 7 bases between. Germline V gene sequence: CDR1 SNHLY, CDR2 FYNNEI. The CDR3 is made up of 11 amino acids. CDR3 bases: TGTGCCAGCACCAGGGGCTATGGCTACACCTTC. Translation: CASTRGYGYTF.

V is TRBV12-3 or TRBV12-4 and J is TRBJ2-1; weak D call: TRBD2 (6 bases). This CDR3 is 17 amino acids long. V was clipped by 4 bases and J by 9 bases, with 25 bases between them. CDR3 DNA sequence: TGTGCCAGCAGTTCCCCAGCTGTGGGACTGAACCCATTTGAGCAGTTCTTC. Encoded protein: CASSSPAVGLNPFEQFF.

The chain has TRBV6-5 and TRBJ2-1, with no clear D. V shed 2 bases and J shed 2 bases, with 4 bases lying between them. The length of the CDR3 is 13 residues. Germline V CDR1 and CDR2: MNHEY, SVGAGI. Written as DNA, the CDR3 is TGTGCCAGCAGTTACGACGCCTACAATGAGCAGTTCTTC. Its translation: CASSYDAYNEQFF.

The gene calls are TRBV10-3 and TRBJ1-1; TRBD1 agrees at 7 bases. The V gene's germline CDR1 is ENHRY and CDR2 SYGVKD. The CDR3 loop spans 16 amino acids. V lost 0 bases to trimming and J lost 0 bases; unmatched junction nucleotides: 4. The CDR3 reads CAISESGDRMNTEAFF. The CDR3 nucleotides are TGTGCCATCAGTGAGTCAGGGGACAGAATGAACACTGAAGCTTTCTTT.

The rearrangement joins TRBV20-1 to TRBJ2-1; possible D gene TRBD2, 5 bases. V lost 1 base, J lost 3 bases, and 16 bases lay in between. Germline V CDR1 and CDR2: DFQATT, SNEGSKA (reference sequence). The CDR3 length is 16 residues. DNA for the CDR3: TGCAGTGCTAGAGTTAAAGGCCTAGCCCTCTACAATGAGCAGTTCTTC. Its protein product is CSARVKGLALYNEQFF.

This clonotype occurred a few times. The CDR3 sequence is CASSLGSPDTQYF. The DNA for the CDR3 is TGTGCCAGCAGCTTAGGCAGTCCAGATACGCAGTATTTT. The chain links TRBV7-9 to TRBJ2-3; D not resolved. This CDR3 region has 13 residues. Germline CDR1 SEHNR, CDR2 FQNEAQ (reference sequence). The V gene lost 1 base and the J gene lost 4 bases, with 6 bases spanning the gap.

This clonotype was seen repeatedly, ten times or more. The CDR3 bases are TGTGCCAGCAGTTTCAGTTCAGGCAGCTCTGGGGCCAACGTCCTGACTTTC. It yields the protein CASSFSSGSSGANVLTF. The chain uses TRBV12-3 or TRBV12-4 and TRBJ2-6; D remains unclear. V lost 3 bases and J lost 0, with 12 bases in between. There are 17 residues in the CDR3.

This clonotype has more than one count but fewer than ten. The gene calls are TRBV7-2 and TRBJ1-6, with 8 bases matching TRBD1. Germline CDR1 SGHTA, CDR2 FQGNSA. The CDR3 extends over 16 amino acids. V gave up 5 bases and J gave up 0 bases; unmatched junction bases: 3. The CDR3: CASSEGQGSYNSPLHF. CDR3 nucleotides: TGTGCCAGCAGCGAAGGACAGGGCTCCTATAATTCACCCCTCCACTTT.

Concerning this clonotype itself: Germline and junction disagree at one end, which may indicate a read error. The chain has TRBV3-1 and TRBJ1-6, with TRBD1 identical over 8 bases. This CDR3 comprises 15 residues. Germline V gene lookup returns CDR1 LGHDT and CDR2 YNNKEL (reference sequence). CDR3 protein: CATSPRTGRGSPLHF. CDR3 DNA sequence: TGTGCCACCAGCCCCAGGACAGGGCGAGGGTCACCCCTCCACTTT.

The chain employs TRBV4-3 and TRBJ2-1; the match to TRBD2 covers 15 bases. V lost 4 bases, J lost 6 bases, and 10 bases stayed unmatched. This CDR3 contains 18 residues. CDR1 is LGHNA and CDR2 is YSLEER in the germline V gene. The CDR3 DNA is TGCGCCAGCAGCCGCCGAAGGACTAGCGGGGGGGGCCCCAATGAGCAGTTCTTC. This translates into CASSRRRTSGGGPNEQFF.